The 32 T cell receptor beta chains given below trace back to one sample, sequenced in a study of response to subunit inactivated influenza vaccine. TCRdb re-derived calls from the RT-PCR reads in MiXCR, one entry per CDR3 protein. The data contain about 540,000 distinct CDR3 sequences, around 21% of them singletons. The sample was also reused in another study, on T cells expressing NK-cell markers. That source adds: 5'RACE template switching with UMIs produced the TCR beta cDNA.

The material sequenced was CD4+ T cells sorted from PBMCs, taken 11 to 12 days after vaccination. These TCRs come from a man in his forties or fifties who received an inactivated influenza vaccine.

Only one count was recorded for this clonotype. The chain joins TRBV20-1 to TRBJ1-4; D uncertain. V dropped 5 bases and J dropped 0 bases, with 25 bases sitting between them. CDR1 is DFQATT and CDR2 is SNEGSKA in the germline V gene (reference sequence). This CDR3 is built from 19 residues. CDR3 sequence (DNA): TGCAGTGCTCGGGATGCCGGCAATAGACCACTGACAACTAATGAAAAACTGTTTTTT. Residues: CSARDAGNRPLTTNEKLFF.

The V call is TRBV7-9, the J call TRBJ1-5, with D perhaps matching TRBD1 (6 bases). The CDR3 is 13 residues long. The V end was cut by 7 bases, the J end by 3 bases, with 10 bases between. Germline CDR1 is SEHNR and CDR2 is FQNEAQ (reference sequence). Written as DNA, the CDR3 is TGTGCCAGCACGCAGGGGTACAATCAGCCCCAGCATTTT. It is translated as CASTQGYNQPQHF.

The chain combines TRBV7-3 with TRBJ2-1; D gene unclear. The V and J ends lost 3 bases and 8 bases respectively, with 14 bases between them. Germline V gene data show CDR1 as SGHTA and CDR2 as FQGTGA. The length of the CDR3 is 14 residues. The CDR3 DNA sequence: TGTGCCAGCAGCTTTGGTCCCTCGCCCGATGAGCAGTTCTTC. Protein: CASSFGPSPDEQFF.

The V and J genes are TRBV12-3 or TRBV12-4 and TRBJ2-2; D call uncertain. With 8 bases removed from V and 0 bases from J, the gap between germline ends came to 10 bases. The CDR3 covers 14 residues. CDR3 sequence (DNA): TGTGCCAGCGGCTACAACGCGAACACCGGGGAGCTGTTTTTT. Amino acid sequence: CASGYNANTGELFF.

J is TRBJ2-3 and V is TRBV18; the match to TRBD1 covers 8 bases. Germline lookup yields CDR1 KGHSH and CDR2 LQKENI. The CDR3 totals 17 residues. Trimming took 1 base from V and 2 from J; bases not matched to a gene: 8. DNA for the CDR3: TGTGCCAGCTCACCACTGGCTCGGACAGGGAACACAGATACGCAGTATTTT. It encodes CASSPLARTGNTDTQYF.

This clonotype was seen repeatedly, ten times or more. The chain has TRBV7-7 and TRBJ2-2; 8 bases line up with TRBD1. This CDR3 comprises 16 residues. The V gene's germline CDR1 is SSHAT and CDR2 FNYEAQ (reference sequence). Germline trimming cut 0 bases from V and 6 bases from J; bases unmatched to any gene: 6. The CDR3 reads CASSLASGGAPGELFF. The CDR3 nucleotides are TGTGCCAGCAGCTTAGCGTCAGGGGGCGCCCCCGGGGAGCTGTTTTTT.

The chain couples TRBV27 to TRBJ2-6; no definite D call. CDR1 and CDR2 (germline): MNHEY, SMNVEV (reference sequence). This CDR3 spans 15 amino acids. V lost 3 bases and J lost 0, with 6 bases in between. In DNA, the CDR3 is TGTGCCAGCAGTTTTTGGGTCTCTGGGGCCAACGTCCTGACTTTC. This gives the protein CASSFWVSGANVLTF.

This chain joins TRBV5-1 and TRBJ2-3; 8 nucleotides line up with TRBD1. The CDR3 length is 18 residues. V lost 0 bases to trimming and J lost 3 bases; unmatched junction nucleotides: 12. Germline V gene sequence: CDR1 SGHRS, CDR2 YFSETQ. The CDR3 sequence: CASSLVPLDRVGTDTQYF. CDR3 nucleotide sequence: TGCGCCAGCAGCTTGGTCCCCCTGGACAGGGTCGGGACAGATACGCAGTATTTT.

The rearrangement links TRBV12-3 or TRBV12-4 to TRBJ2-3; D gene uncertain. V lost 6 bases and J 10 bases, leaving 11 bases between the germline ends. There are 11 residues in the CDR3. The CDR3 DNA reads TGTGCCAGCAGCATTAGCCTACCGCAGTATTTT. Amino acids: CASSISLPQYF.

CDR3 loop: CASTNGGGGGAPSFTDTQYF. CDR3 coding DNA: TGTGCCAGCACCAACGGGGGAGGCGGGGGGGCCCCCTCTTTCACAGATACGCAGTATTTT. The chain has TRBV11-2 and TRBJ2-3; 9 nucleotides agree with TRBD2. Germline loops: CDR1 SGHAT, CDR2 FQNNGV. The CDR3 totals 20 residues. Trimming at V came to 7 bases and at J to 2 bases, leaving 22 bases not matched to a gene.

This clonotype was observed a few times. The CDR3 DNA is TGCGCCAGCAGCCACCCCGGGCAGACTAACTATGGCTACACCTTC. This codes for CASSHPGQTNYGYTF. V is TRBV4-1 and J is TRBJ1-2; D remains unclear. CDR3 length equals 15 residues. With 3 bases removed from V and 0 bases from J, the gap between germline ends came to 11 bases. Germline V gives CDR1 MGHRA, CDR2 YSYEKL.

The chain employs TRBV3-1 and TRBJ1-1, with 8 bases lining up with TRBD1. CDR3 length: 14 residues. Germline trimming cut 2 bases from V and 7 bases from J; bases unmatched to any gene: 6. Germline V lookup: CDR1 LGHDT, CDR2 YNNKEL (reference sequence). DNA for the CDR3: TGTGCCAGCAGCCAAAGGGACAGGAGAATTGAAGCTTTCTTT. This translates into CASSQRDRRIEAFF.

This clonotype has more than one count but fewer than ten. The CDR3 is CSALRRGREETQYF. CDR3 nucleotides: TGCAGTGCTTTAAGACGGGGACGTGAAGAGACCCAGTACTTC. V is TRBV20-1 and J is TRBJ2-5, with D perhaps given as TRBD1 or TRBD2 (5 bases each). V lost 5 bases and J 3 bases, leaving 16 bases between the germline ends. The CDR3 totals 14 residues. The germline V gene has CDR1 DFQATT and CDR2 SNEGSKA (reference sequence).

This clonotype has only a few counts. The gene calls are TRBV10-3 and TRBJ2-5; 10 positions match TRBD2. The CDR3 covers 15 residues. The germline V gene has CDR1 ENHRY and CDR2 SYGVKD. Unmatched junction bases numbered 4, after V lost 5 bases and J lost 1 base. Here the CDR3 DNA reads TGTGCCATCAGTTCGGGACTAGCGATCCAAGAGACCCAGTACTTC. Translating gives CAISSGLAIQETQYF.

The CDR3 reads CASRPPYMGGANVLTF. CDR3 nucleotide sequence: TGTGCCAGCAGACCCCCATATATGGGGGGGGCCAACGTCCTGACTTTC. V gene TRBV28 combines with J gene TRBJ2-6; D unresolved. The CDR3 covers 16 residues. V lost 6 bases and J lost 4, with 16 bases in between. Looked up from germline, CDR1 is MDHEN and CDR2 is SYDVKM.

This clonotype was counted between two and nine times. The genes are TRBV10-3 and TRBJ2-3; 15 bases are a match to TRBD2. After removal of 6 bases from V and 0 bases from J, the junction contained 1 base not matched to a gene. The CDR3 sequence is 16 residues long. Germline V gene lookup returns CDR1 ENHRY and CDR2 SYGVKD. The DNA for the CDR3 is TGTGCCATCAGAGGACTAGCGGGAGGGAGCACAGATACGCAGTATTTT. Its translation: CAIRGLAGGSTDTQYF.

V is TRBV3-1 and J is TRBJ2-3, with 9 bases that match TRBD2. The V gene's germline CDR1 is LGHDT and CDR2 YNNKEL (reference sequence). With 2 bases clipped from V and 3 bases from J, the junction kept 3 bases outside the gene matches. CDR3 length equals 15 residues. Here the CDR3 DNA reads TGTGCCAGCAGCCAACTTACTAGCGGGACAGATACGCAGTATTTT. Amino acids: CASSQLTSGTDTQYF.

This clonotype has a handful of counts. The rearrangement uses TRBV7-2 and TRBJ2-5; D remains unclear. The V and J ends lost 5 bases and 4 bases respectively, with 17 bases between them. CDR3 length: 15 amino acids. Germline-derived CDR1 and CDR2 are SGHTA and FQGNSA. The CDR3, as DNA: TGTGCCAGCAGCCTAGAGGCCCTGCCCCGAGAGACCCAGTACTTC. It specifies CASSLEALPRETQYF.

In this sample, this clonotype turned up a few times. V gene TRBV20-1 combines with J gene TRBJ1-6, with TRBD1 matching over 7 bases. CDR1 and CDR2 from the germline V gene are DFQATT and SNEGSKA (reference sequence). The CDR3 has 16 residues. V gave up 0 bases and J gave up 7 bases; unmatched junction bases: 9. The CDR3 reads CSAREGNRGQNSPLHF. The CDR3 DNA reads TGCAGTGCTAGAGAAGGAAACAGGGGACAAAATTCACCCCTCCACTTT.

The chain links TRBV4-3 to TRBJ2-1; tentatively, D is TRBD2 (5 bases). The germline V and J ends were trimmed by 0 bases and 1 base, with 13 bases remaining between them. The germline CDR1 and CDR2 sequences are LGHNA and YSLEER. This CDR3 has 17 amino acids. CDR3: CASSQDQRGPSYNEQFF. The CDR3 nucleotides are TGCGCCAGCAGCCAAGATCAACGGGGTCCTTCCTACAATGAGCAGTTCTTC.

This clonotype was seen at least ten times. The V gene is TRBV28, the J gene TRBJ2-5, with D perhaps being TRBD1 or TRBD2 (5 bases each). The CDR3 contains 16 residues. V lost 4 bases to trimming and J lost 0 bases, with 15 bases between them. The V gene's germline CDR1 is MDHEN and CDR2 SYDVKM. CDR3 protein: CASSSPGRSYQETQYF. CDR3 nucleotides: TGTGCCAGCAGTTCCCCGGGACGCTCGTACCAAGAGACCCAGTACTTC.

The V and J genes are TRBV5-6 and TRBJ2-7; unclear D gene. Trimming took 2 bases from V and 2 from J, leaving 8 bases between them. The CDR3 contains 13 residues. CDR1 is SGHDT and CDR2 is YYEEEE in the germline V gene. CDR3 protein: CASSFDSPYEQYF. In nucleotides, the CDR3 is TGTGCCAGCAGCTTCGACTCTCCCTACGAGCAGTACTTC.

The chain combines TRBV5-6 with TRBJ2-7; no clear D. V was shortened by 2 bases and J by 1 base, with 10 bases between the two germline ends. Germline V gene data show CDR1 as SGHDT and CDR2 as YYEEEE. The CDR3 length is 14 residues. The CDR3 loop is CASSFILVSYEQYF. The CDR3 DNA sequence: TGTGCCAGCAGCTTTATTTTGGTTTCCTACGAGCAGTACTTC.

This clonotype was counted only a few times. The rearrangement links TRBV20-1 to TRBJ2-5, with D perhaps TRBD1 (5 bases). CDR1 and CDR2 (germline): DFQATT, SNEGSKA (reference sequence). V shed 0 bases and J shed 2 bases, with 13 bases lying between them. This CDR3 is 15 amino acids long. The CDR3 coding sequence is TGCAGTGCTAGAGATTTAGTAGGGGTACAAGAGACCCAGTACTTC. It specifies CSARDLVGVQETQYF.

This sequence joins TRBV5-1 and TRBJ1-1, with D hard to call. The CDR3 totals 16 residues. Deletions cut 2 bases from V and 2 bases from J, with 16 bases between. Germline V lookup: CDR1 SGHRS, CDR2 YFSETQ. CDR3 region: CASSFTPAGGNTEAFF. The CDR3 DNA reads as TGCGCCAGCAGCTTTACCCCTGCGGGTGGAAACACTGAAGCTTTCTTT. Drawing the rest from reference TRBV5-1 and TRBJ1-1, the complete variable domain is KAGVTQTPRYLIKTRGQQVTLSCSPISGHRSVSWYQQTPGQGLQFLFEYFSETQRNKGNFPGRFSGRQFSNSRSEMNVSTLELGDSALYLCASSFTPAGGNTEAFFGQGTRLTVV.

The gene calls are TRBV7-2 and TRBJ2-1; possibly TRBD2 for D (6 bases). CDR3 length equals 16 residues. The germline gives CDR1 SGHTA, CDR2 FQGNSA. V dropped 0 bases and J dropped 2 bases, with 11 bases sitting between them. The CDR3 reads CASSLASGSAYNEQFF. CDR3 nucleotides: TGTGCCAGCAGCTTAGCTTCCGGGAGCGCCTACAATGAGCAGTTCTTC.

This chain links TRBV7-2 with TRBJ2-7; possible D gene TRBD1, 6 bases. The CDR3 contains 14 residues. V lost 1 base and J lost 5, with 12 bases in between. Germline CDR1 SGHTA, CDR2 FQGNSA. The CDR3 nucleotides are TGTGCCAGCAGCTTAGGGGGGACATTCAACGAGCAGTACTTC. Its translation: CASSLGGTFNEQYF.

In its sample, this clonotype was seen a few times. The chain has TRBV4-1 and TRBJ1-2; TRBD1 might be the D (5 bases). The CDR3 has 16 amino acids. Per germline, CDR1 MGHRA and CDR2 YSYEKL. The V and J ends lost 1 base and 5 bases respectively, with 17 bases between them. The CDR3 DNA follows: TGCGCCAGCAGCCAAGGGAATGGGGCAGAAGGGTATGGCTACACCTTC. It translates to CASSQGNGAEGYGYTF.

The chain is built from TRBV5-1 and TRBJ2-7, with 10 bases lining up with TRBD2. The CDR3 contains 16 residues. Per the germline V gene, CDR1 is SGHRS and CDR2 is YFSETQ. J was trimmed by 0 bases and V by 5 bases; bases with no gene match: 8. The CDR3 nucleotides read TGCGCCAGCAGTCCCGGACTAGCGGCGCTCTCCTACGAGCAGTACTTC. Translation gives CASSPGLAALSYEQYF.

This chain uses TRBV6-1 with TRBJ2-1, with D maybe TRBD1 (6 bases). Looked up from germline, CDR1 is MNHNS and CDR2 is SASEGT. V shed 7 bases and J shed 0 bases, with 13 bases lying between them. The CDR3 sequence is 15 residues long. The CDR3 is CASTIGGSSYNEQFF. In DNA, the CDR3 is TGTGCCAGCACCATAGGGGGTAGCTCCTACAATGAGCAGTTCTTC.

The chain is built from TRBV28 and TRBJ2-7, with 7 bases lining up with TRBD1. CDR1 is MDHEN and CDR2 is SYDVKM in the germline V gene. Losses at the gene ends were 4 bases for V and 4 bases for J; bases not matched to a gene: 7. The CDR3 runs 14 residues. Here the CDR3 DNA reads TGTGCCAGCAGTTCAGGAAGGGGGCAGTACGAGCAGTACTTC. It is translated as CASSSGRGQYEQYF.

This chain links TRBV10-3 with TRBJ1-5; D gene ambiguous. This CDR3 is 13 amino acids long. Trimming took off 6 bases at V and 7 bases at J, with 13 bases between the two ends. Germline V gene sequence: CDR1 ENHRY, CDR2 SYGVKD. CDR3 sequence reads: CAIRPWESQPQHF. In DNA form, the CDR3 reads TGTGCCATCAGACCCTGGGAGAGCCAGCCCCAGCATTTT.